This T cell receptor beta chain was identified during a study of T cell responses to AZD1222 COVID-19 vaccine. About the study: The analysis combined second doses at about 4 or about 12 weeks.

The germline CDR1 and CDR2 sequences are SGHRS and YFSETQ. Trimming took 4 bases from V and 4 from J; bases not matched to a gene: 10. There are 16 residues in the CDR3. In its sample, this clone was seen a few times. The antigen remains undetermined. Findings and limits, study-wide: Spike-specific TCR breadth and depth both grew after two AZD1222 doses.

Profiling relied on immunoSEQ multiplex PCR, and the TCRdb table lists in-frame clones only, not all of them. The sample has more than 85,000 clones, 88% seen once. The receptor's source is an adult in good health. The chain combines TRBV5-1 with TRBJ1-1; TRBD1 matches at 10 bases. The sample here was peripheral blood, taken on day 0 of AZD1222 vaccination. In DNA form, the CDR3 reads TGCGCCAGCAGCCCTGACAGGGGGCGGGTCGGCACTGAAGCTTTCTTT. Translating it yields CASSPDRGRVGTEAFF.